One sample yielded the 23 T cell receptor beta chains listed below, sequenced in a study of T cells in Graves' hyperthyroidism and ophthalmopathy. RNA transcripts were the template for amplifying TCR beta CDR3 regions. HTBI primers were the set used in a first-round RT-PCR of the TCR CDR3. Using its own MiXCR run on the multiplex PCR reads, TCRdb lists one record per CDR3 protein. The sample has some 500,000 distinct CDR3 sequences, 16% seen once. Sequencing input: blood. The receptors stem from a woman in her twenties or thirties with Graves' ophthalmopathy.

This clonotype was observed a few times. This chain joins TRBV20-1 and TRBJ2-7, with TRBD2 matching 10 bases. CDR3 length equals 18 residues. Per the germline V gene, CDR1 is DFQATT and CDR2 is SNEGSKA (reference sequence). The V and J ends lost 2 bases and 0 bases, in that order; junction bases with no gene match: 13. The CDR3 nucleotides read TGCAGTGCTAGACGTGTCGGTAGCGGGAGGCTGAGCTCCTACGAGCAGTACTTC. Amino acid sequence: CSARRVGSGRLSSYEQYF.

This clonotype was counted a few times. V usage is TRBV18 and J usage is TRBJ1-4; 10 bases match TRBD1. The ends lost 8 bases at V and 8 bases at J; junction bases unmatched: 20. Germline loops: CDR1 KGHSH, CDR2 LQKENI. This CDR3 comprises 18 residues. The CDR3: CASGNALGQGIGVEKLFF. The CDR3, as DNA: TGTGCCAGCGGAAACGCGTTGGGACAGGGGATCGGAGTGGAAAAACTGTTTTTT.

This chain links TRBV7-8 with TRBJ1-4; D possibly corresponds to TRBD1 (5 bases). This CDR3 region has 16 residues. With 5 bases removed from V and 8 bases from J, the gap between germline ends came to 21 bases. CDR1 and CDR2 from the germline V gene are SGHVS and FQNEAQ. In DNA, the CDR3 is TGTGCCAGCAGCCTCAGAGGGACTACCCGGGGGGAAAAACTGTTTTTT. Amino acid sequence: CASSLRGTTRGEKLFF.

This chain links TRBV20-1 with TRBJ2-5; D remains ambiguous. With 0 bases removed from V and 2 bases from J, the gap between germline ends came to 19 bases. Germline V lookup: CDR1 DFQATT, CDR2 SNEGSKA (reference sequence). CDR3 size: 17 residues. Here the CDR3 reads CSARDLQISLLQETQYF. Here the CDR3 DNA reads TGCAGTGCTAGAGATCTCCAGATATCCCTATTACAAGAGACCCAGTACTTC.

The V call is TRBV3-1, the J call TRBJ2-5; no reliable D call. The CDR3 loop spans 13 amino acids. Germline V gene data show CDR1 as LGHDT and CDR2 as YNNKEL (reference sequence). V lost 4 bases and J 5 bases, leaving 11 bases between the germline ends. The CDR3 bases are TGTGCCAGCAGCCCCCACCACGGGGAGACCCAGTACTTC. It codes for CASSPHHGETQYF.

This clonotype was detected many times. This chain links TRBV12-3 or TRBV12-4 with TRBJ2-5, with a tentative D call TRBD1 (7 bases). Trimming removed 2 bases at V and 7 bases at J, with 17 bases between. The CDR3 contains 15 residues. The CDR3 DNA follows: TGTGCCAGCAGTTTACCGGCAATCCAGGGGGGGACCCAGTACTTC. Its protein is CASSLPAIQGGTQYF.

The chain links TRBV7-9 to TRBJ1-1; perhaps TRBD1 as D (5 bases). The CDR3 is 16 residues long. Germline CDR1 SEHNR, CDR2 FQNEAQ (reference sequence). Trimming shortened V by 5 bases and J by 1 base, and 17 bases separated the two germline ends. The CDR3 DNA is TGTGCCAGCAGCCCAGGAGCCGGGACGTCGAACACTGAAGCTTTCTTT. It specifies CASSPGAGTSNTEAFF.

This clonotype was seen ten or more times. The chain links TRBV7-9 to TRBJ2-5; TRBD2 matches 7 bases. V was clipped by 8 bases and J by 3 bases; unmatched bases: 6. Germline V gene sequence: CDR1 SEHNR, CDR2 FQNEAQ (reference sequence). This CDR3 is built from 13 residues. For the CDR3, the DNA is TGTGCCAGCGCGCGGGGGACGGAAGAGACCCAGTACTTC. This sequence encodes CASARGTEETQYF.

Only a few counts were recorded for this clonotype. This chain uses TRBV15 with TRBJ2-5; TRBD1 matches 9 bases. CDR3 length: 18 amino acids. Trimming at V came to 3 bases and at J to 5 bases, leaving 16 bases not matched to a gene. Germline loops: CDR1 LNHNV, CDR2 YYDKDF (reference sequence). The CDR3 nucleotides read TGTGCCACCAGCAGTTACTCGGGGACAGGGAAGTTTTTGGAGACCCAGTACTTC. It translates to CATSSYSGTGKFLETQYF.

This clonotype was counted ten times or more. The V call is TRBV5-8, the J call TRBJ2-7; the D is unclear. The CDR3 runs to 15 residues. Germline V CDR1 and CDR2: SGHTS, YDEGEE. V was trimmed by 4 bases and J by 2 bases, leaving 16 bases between them. The CDR3 loop reads CASSPNLGLTYEQYF. The CDR3 bases are TGTGCCAGCAGCCCGAATCTTGGTCTTACCTACGAGCAGTACTTC.

This clonotype was detected ten times or more. The chain employs TRBV7-2 and TRBJ2-2; weak D call: TRBD2 (6 bases). V gave up 1 base and J gave up 4 bases, with 10 bases separating them. This CDR3 is 15 amino acids long. From germline, CDR1 is SGHTA and CDR2 FQGNSA. CDR3 DNA sequence: TGTGCCAGCAGCTTAGAACCGGGACTCACCGGGGAGCTGTTTTTT. Its protein product is CASSLEPGLTGELFF.

This clonotype was seen a handful of times. This chain links TRBV15 with TRBJ2-3; possibly TRBD1 or TRBD2 for D (6 bases each). The CDR3 spans 17 residues. V was clipped by 0 bases and J by 0 bases, with 13 bases between them. Germline loops: CDR1 LNHNV, CDR2 YYDKDF (reference sequence). The CDR3 protein is CATSRDFGGYSTDTQYF. The CDR3 bases are TGTGCCACCAGCAGAGATTTCGGGGGCTATAGCACAGATACGCAGTATTTT. Full variable domain (missing parts from reference TRBV15 and TRBJ2-3): DAMVIQNPRYQVTQFGKPVTLSCSQTLNHNVMYWYQQKSSQAPKLLFHYYDKDFNNEADTPDNFQSRRPNTSFCFLDIRSPGLGDTAMYLCATSRDFGGYSTDTQYFGPGTRLTVL.

The chain links TRBV11-2 to TRBJ2-3; maybe TRBD2 (6 bases). The CDR3 consists of 16 residues. In germline, CDR1 is SGHAT, CDR2 FQNNGV. Trimming took 1 base from V and 5 from J, leaving 16 bases between them. Written as DNA, the CDR3 is TGTGCCAGCAGCTTAGGGGGGACTTCCCGGGGAGATACGCAGTATTTT. Its translation is CASSLGGTSRGDTQYF.

The V and J genes are TRBV30 and TRBJ2-7; no firm D call. V gave up 2 bases and J gave up 5 bases, with 16 bases separating them. This CDR3 is built from 14 residues. Germline assignment: CDR1 GTSNPN and CDR2 SVGIG (reference sequence). CDR3: CAWSKAGLSDEQYF. The DNA of the CDR3 is TGTGCCTGGAGTAAGGCCGGGTTGAGCGACGAGCAGTACTTC.

This clonotype was counted ten times or more. The rearrangement uses TRBV28 and TRBJ2-1, with 11 bases lining up with TRBD1. Germline assignment: CDR1 MDHEN and CDR2 SYDVKM. The V segment lost 6 bases and the J segment 5 bases; nucleotides outside the gene matches: 6. The CDR3 totals 15 residues. The CDR3 coding sequence is TGTGCCAGCAGACCCGGGACAGGGGGGAACAATGAGCAGTTCTTC. Its protein is CASRPGTGGNNEQFF.

This clonotype was counted between two and nine times. J is TRBJ2-3 and V is TRBV2, with 8 bases matching TRBD2. The trim removed 8 bases at V and 4 bases at J, leaving 17 bases unmatched. This CDR3 region has 17 residues. Per the germline V gene, CDR1 is SNHLY and CDR2 is FYNNEI. The CDR3 sequence: CASHPGFIGRVSDTQYF. In DNA form, the CDR3 reads TGTGCCAGCCATCCCGGCTTTATCGGGAGGGTCTCAGATACGCAGTATTTT.

This clonotype came up a few times. The CDR3 sequence: CASSFTSGMLETQYF. Here the CDR3 DNA reads TGTGCCAGCAGTTTTACTAGCGGGATGCTAGAGACCCAGTACTTC. The chain has TRBV28 and TRBJ2-5; 10 bases are shared with TRBD2. The CDR3 sequence is 15 residues long. Germline V lookup: CDR1 MDHEN, CDR2 SYDVKM. V shed 3 bases, J shed 4 bases, and the junction held 5 bases outside the gene matches.

The genes are TRBV4-2 and TRBJ2-5, with TRBD1 as a possible D gene (6 bases). The CDR3 is 16 amino acids. The ends were cut back, 1 base at V and 2 bases at J, with 14 bases in the middle. Germline-derived CDR1 and CDR2 are LGHNA and YNFKEQ. The CDR3 DNA reads TGTGCCAGCAGCCAAGTCTCCGTTGGACAGCAAGAGACCCAGTACTTC. This encodes CASSQVSVGQQETQYF.

This clonotype was counted between two and nine times. This chain uses TRBV5-1 with TRBJ2-1, with D perhaps being TRBD1 or TRBD2 (5 bases each). V dropped 5 bases and J dropped 0 bases, with 15 bases sitting between them. Looked up from germline, CDR1 is SGHRS and CDR2 is YFSETQ. This CDR3 spans 16 amino acids. The CDR3 region has the DNA TGCGCCAGCAGTTTACTAGGGGCGGTCTCCTACAATGAGCAGTTCTTC. The encoded protein is CASSLLGAVSYNEQFF. Supplemented by reference TRBV5-1 and TRBJ2-1, the full variable domain reads KAGVTQTPRYLIKTRGQQVTLSCSPISGHRSVSWYQQTPGQGLQFLFEYFSETQRNKGNFPGRFSGRQFSNSRSEMNVSTLELGDSALYLCASSLLGAVSYNEQFFGPGTRLTVL.

This clonotype was observed at least ten times. The V call is TRBV7-3, the J call TRBJ1-3; 11 nucleotides align to TRBD1. The V and J ends lost 5 bases and 3 bases, in that order; junction bases with no gene match: 12. Looked up from germline, CDR1 is SGHTA and CDR2 is FQGTGA. The CDR3 totals 18 residues. CDR3 bases: TGTGCCAGCAGCCTCAGCCCGGGACAGGGGGTTCATGGAAACACCATATATTTT. It yields the protein CASSLSPGQGVHGNTIYF.

This clonotype occurred a few times. J is TRBJ2-2 and V is TRBV6-6; D call uncertain. Trimming left V 0 bases short and J 6 bases short, with 8 bases between. Germline V gene sequence: CDR1 MNHNY, CDR2 SVGAGI (reference sequence). CDR3 length: 14 amino acids. The CDR3 loop reads CASSYSGLAGELFF. CDR3 sequence (DNA): TGTGCCAGCAGTTACTCGGGTCTAGCCGGGGAGCTGTTTTTT.

The chain employs TRBV12-3 or TRBV12-4 and TRBJ2-5; D uncertain. The germline V and J ends were trimmed by 1 base and 1 base, with 10 bases remaining between them. This CDR3 has 15 amino acids. The CDR3 bases are TGTGCCAGCAGTTTAGTAGGTCCCCCCCAAGAGACCCAGTACTTC. Protein product: CASSLVGPPQETQYF.

In this sample, this clonotype turned up a few times. J is TRBJ1-2 and V is TRBV5-1; D not resolved. With 0 bases removed from V and 1 base from J, the gap between germline ends came to 10 bases. The V gene's germline CDR1 is SGHRS and CDR2 YFSETQ. This CDR3 contains 15 residues. CDR3 coding DNA: TGCGCCAGCAGCTTGGTTTTAGGAGATAACTATGGCTACACCTTC. The encoded protein is CASSLVLGDNYGYTF. Looking up the rest from reference TRBV5-1 and TRBJ1-2 gives the full variable domain: KAGVTQTPRYLIKTRGQQVTLSCSPISGHRSVSWYQQTPGQGLQFLFEYFSETQRNKGNFPGRFSGRQFSNSRSEMNVSTLELGDSALYLCASSLVLGDNYGYTFGSGTRLTVV.